The sequence of this T cell receptor (beta chain) was determined in a study of spatial heterogeneity in lung cancer. A single record per CDR3 protein comes from TCRdb applying MiXCR to the 5' RACE reads. The table includes about 38,000 distinct CDR3 sequences, less than 5.5% detected once. This clonotype was counted at least ten times. Time point noted: sample taken at primary tumor resection. TCRs were sequenced from unsorted whole RNA of tumor, nontumor lung or PBMC. The TCR sequence derives from a female donor with early-stage non-small cell lung cancer. Specimen: PBMCs, collected at surgery.

The CDR3 region has the DNA TGTGCCAGCAGGCCCCAGGGCGGGGGCATGGATCAGCCCCAGCATTTT. It is translated as CASRPQGGGMDQPQHF. The chain combines TRBV27 with TRBJ1-5; tentatively, D is TRBD1 (6 bases). Trimming removed 6 bases from V and 5 bases from J, with 20 bases in between. The V gene's germline CDR1 is MNHEY and CDR2 SMNVEV (reference sequence). This CDR3 has 16 amino acids.